The 26 T cell receptor beta chains reported below all come from one sample, sequenced in a study of cytomegalovirus exposure and HLA in healthy donors (dated by TCRdb to 2015 to 2018). The library relied on the immunoSEQ multiplex PCR assay. The multiplex PCR relied on a mix of 60 forward primers for TCR Vbeta segments and 13 reverse primers for TCR Jbeta segments. In TCRdb, the immuneACCESS table is reduced to in-frame sequences with V and J assigned. These tables do not hold every clone; where another copy was compared, an unresolved V gene accounts for under half, and the others remain unexplained. For this sample the table gives hundreds of thousands of clones, of which around 80% were detected only once. Around 2.9% of the sample rests with the top ten. The sample comprised PBMCs. The receptor source for this set is a woman aged 55 to 70 in good health and CMV-seropositive.

CDR3 sequence: CASSPAGGGRSTGELFF. CDR3 DNA sequence: TGTGCCAGCAGCCCAGCCGGTGGGGGGAGGAGCACCGGGGAGCTGTTTTTT. V usage is TRBV7-3 and J usage is TRBJ2-2; a weak D match, TRBD2 (6 bases). V was clipped by 5 bases and J by 4 bases, with 20 bases between them. Germline CDR1 SGHTA, CDR2 FQGTGA. This CDR3 comprises 17 residues.

This sequence joins TRBV6-1 and TRBJ2-7, with D possibly being TRBD1 (6 bases). This CDR3 comprises 14 residues. CDR1 is MNHNS, CDR2 SASEGT, per germline. V lost 1 base and J 5 bases, leaving 12 bases between the germline ends. CDR3 DNA: TGTGCCAGCAGTGAAGTTTATAGGGGGAACGAGCAGTACTTC. Its protein product is CASSEVYRGNEQYF.

This clone was observed a handful of times. In nucleotides, the CDR3 is TGTGCCAGCAACCTAGGACAGGGGACCTCGGGCTACACCTTC. Protein product: CASNLGQGTSGYTF. The chain links TRBV7-8 to TRBJ1-2, with 9 nucleotides matching TRBD1. Losses at the gene ends were 7 bases for V and 8 bases for J; bases not matched to a gene: 11. In germline, CDR1 is SGHVS, CDR2 FQNEAQ. CDR3 length: 14 residues.

V and J are TRBV2 and TRBJ1-6; 10 nucleotides agree with TRBD1. V lost 6 bases and J lost 10; bases outside the gene matches: 6. The CDR3 covers 14 residues. CDR1 is SNHLY and CDR2 is FYNNEI in the germline V gene. Here the CDR3 reads CASRTGTGESPLHF. The CDR3 DNA reads TGTGCCAGCAGGACCGGGACAGGGGAATCACCCCTCCACTTT.

This chain uses TRBV6-1 with TRBJ1-2; possible D gene TRBD1, 5 bases. The V gene lost 5 bases and the J gene lost 7 bases, with 14 bases spanning the gap. The CDR3 is 13 residues long. Germline V lookup: CDR1 MNHNS, CDR2 SASEGT. This CDR3 is CASSSDTRGGYTF. In nucleotides, the CDR3 is TGTGCCAGCAGTTCGGACACGAGAGGTGGCTACACCTTC.

CDR3 residues: CASSQVRWRQRKNTGELFF. CDR3 coding DNA: TGTGCCAGCAGCCAAGTCCGCTGGCGGCAGCGGAAGAACACCGGGGAGCTGTTTTTT. The chain joins TRBV4-2 to TRBJ2-2, with D perhaps TRBD2 (5 bases). The ends were cut back, 1 base at V and 1 base at J, with 19 bases in the middle. Germline CDR1 reads LGHNA; CDR2 reads YNFKEQ. The CDR3 totals 19 residues.

V usage is TRBV29-1 and J usage is TRBJ1-6; TRBD1 agrees at 8 bases. The CDR3 is made up of 12 amino acids. Germline values: CDR1 SQVTM, CDR2 ANQGSEA. V gave up 6 bases and J gave up 9 bases; unmatched junction bases: 4. Written as DNA, the CDR3 is TGCAGCGTCAGACAGGGGAGTTCACCCCTCCACTTT. This encodes CSVRQGSSPLHF.

The chain links TRBV5-4 to TRBJ2-4, with unresolved D. Germline-derived CDR1 and CDR2 are SGHNT and YYREEE (reference sequence). The CDR3 runs to 16 residues. V shed 4 bases and J shed 1 base, with 15 bases lying between them. DNA of the CDR3: TGTGCCAGCAGCCCTGGCTTGGTCCCTGCCAAAAACATTCAGTACTTC. Translated: CASSPGLVPAKNIQYF. The entire variable domain, with the rest obtained from reference TRBV5-4 and TRBJ2-4, is as follows: ETGVTQSPTHLIKTRGQQVTLRCSSQSGHNTVSWYQQALGQGPQFIFQYYREEENGRGNFPPRFSGLQFPNYSSELNVNALELDDSALYLCASSPGLVPAKNIQYFGAGTRLSVL.

In this sample, this clone turned up a few times. The J gene is TRBJ2-1, the V gene TRBV29-1; D gene ambiguous. Germline CDR1 is SQVTM and CDR2 is ANQGSEA. V gave up 7 bases and J gave up 10 bases, with 14 bases separating them. The CDR3 extends over 11 amino acids. The DNA for the CDR3 is TGCAGCGGTAGGAGAGGATGGGAGCAGTTCTTC. Translating it yields CSGRRGWEQFF.

The V call is TRBV30, the J call TRBJ2-5, with a possible D match to TRBD2 (5 bases). This CDR3 is built from 11 residues. Germline V gene data show CDR1 as GTSNPN and CDR2 as SVGIG (reference sequence). The V and J ends lost 4 bases and 5 bases respectively, with 8 bases between them. CDR3 protein: CAWTGSETQYF. The CDR3, as DNA: TGTGCCTGGACGGGGTCCGAGACCCAGTACTTC. Using reference TRBV30 and TRBJ2-5 for the parts outside the CDR3, the full variable domain is SQTIHQWPATLVQPVGSPLSLECTVEGTSNPNLYWYRQAAGRGLQLLFYSVGIGQISSEVPQNLSASRPQDRQFILSSKKLLLSDSGFYLCAWTGSETQYFGPGTRLLVL.

The chain combines TRBV29-1 with TRBJ2-1; the match to TRBD1 covers 11 bases. The CDR3 runs to 14 residues. Germline-derived CDR1 and CDR2 are SQVTM and ANQGSEA. V was clipped by 3 bases and J by 2 bases; unmatched bases: 0. The CDR3: CSVEGQGAYNEQFF. DNA for the CDR3: TGCAGCGTTGAGGGACAGGGGGCCTACAATGAGCAGTTCTTC.

The chain links TRBV6-1 to TRBJ2-4; D perhaps matches TRBD1 (6 bases). With 4 bases removed from V and 0 bases from J, the gap between germline ends came to 7 bases. The CDR3 length is 14 residues. Germline loops: CDR1 MNHNS, CDR2 SASEGT. The CDR3 loop is CASSGQVAKNIQYF. CDR3 coding DNA: TGTGCCAGCAGTGGACAGGTAGCCAAAAACATTCAGTACTTC.

The chain combines TRBV11-2 with TRBJ2-3, with 7 bases identical to TRBD2. CDR1 and CDR2 from the germline V gene are SGHAT and FQNNGV. This CDR3 region has 15 residues. CDR3 amino acids: CSPGRTRSSTDTQYF. The CDR3 bases are TGTTCTCCTGGCAGGACTAGATCTTCCACAGATACGCAGTATTTT.

The chain is built from TRBV19 and TRBJ1-3; TRBD1 might be the D (5 bases). Trimming pared 5 bases from V and 0 bases from J, leaving 14 bases between. The CDR3 sequence is 16 residues long. Germline V lookup: CDR1 LNHDA, CDR2 SQIVND (reference sequence). The CDR3 spells CASSSGTASSGNTIYF. For the CDR3, the DNA is TGTGCCAGTAGTTCCGGGACTGCCAGCTCTGGAAACACCATATATTTT.

The chain uses TRBV7-3 and TRBJ2-1, with TRBD1 matching over 7 bases. V was clipped by 6 bases and J by 0 bases; unmatched bases: 5. Germline CDR1 SGHTA, CDR2 FQGTGA. This CDR3 has 15 residues. CDR3 region: CASRMTGSSYNEQFF. CDR3 sequence (DNA): TGTGCCAGCAGGATGACAGGGAGCTCCTACAATGAGCAGTTCTTC.

This rearrangement joins TRBV7-2 to TRBJ2-1, with 7 bases that match TRBD2. Trimming at V came to 1 base and at J to 3 bases, leaving 3 bases not matched to a gene. The germline V gene has CDR1 SGHTA and CDR2 FQGNSA. This CDR3 has 15 amino acids. CDR3 coding DNA: TGTGCCAGCAGCTTAGGCCTAGCGGACTACAATGAGCAGTTCTTC. Translated: CASSLGLADYNEQFF.

V gene TRBV9 combines with J gene TRBJ2-5; 8 positions match TRBD1. The J segment lost 1 base and the V segment lost 1 base, leaving 3 bases of the junction unmatched. Germline V gene sequence: CDR1 SGDLS, CDR2 YYNGEE. This CDR3 has 15 residues. CDR3 residues: CASSVRGQAQETQYF. The CDR3 DNA follows: TGTGCCAGCAGCGTACGGGGACAGGCCCAAGAGACCCAGTACTTC.

The V call is TRBV5-6, the J call TRBJ1-6, with TRBD1 identical over 7 bases. This CDR3 comprises 13 residues. The V segment lost 4 bases and the J segment 9 bases; nucleotides outside the gene matches: 4. The germline V gene encodes CDR1 SGHDT and CDR2 YYEEEE. CDR3 sequence reads: CASSPRQGSPLHF. DNA of the CDR3: TGTGCCAGCAGCCCCAGACAGGGTTCACCCCTCCACTTT.

The rearrangement joins TRBV5-1 to TRBJ2-1; 8 positions match TRBD2. CDR1 is SGHRS and CDR2 is YFSETQ in the germline V gene. The CDR3 covers 15 residues. V gave up 4 bases and J gave up 14 bases; unmatched junction bases: 17. CDR3 amino acids: CASSHVDSGAYEKFF. The CDR3 region has the DNA TGCGCCAGCAGCCACGTTGATAGCGGGGCATATGAAAAGTTCTTC.

The chain combines TRBV7-8 with TRBJ1-3; D uncertain. CDR1 SGHVS and CDR2 FQNEAQ come from the germline V gene. This CDR3 is built from 15 residues. The ends were cut back, 2 bases at V and 4 bases at J, with 12 bases in the middle. CDR3: CASSLWETEGNTIYF. DNA for the CDR3: TGTGCCAGCAGCTTATGGGAGACGGAAGGAAACACCATATATTTT.

The chain has TRBV5-1 and TRBJ2-5, with D perhaps TRBD2 (6 bases). CDR1 is SGHRS, CDR2 YFSETQ, per germline. Trimming left V 4 bases short and J 1 base short, with 14 bases between. This CDR3 is 15 amino acids long. The CDR3 DNA is TGCGCCAGCAGCCTGTTGGGACTCATCCAAGAGACCCAGTACTTC. Its translation: CASSLLGLIQETQYF.

The chain recombines TRBV25-1 with TRBJ1-1, with D possibly matching TRBD1 (5 bases). Trimming cost V 6 bases and J 0 bases, with 11 bases left between them. Germline V gives CDR1 MGHDK, CDR2 SYGVNS. The CDR3 has 14 residues. The CDR3 DNA reads as TGTGCCAGCAGAGGACACGCATTGAACACTGAAGCTTTCTTT. Translation: CASRGHALNTEAFF.

This chain links TRBV19 with TRBJ2-5; 7 bases align to TRBD2. The assigned J gene may be wrong: the sequence end matches TRBJ2-7 better. Germline CDR1 LNHDA, CDR2 SQIVND (reference sequence). CDR3 length: 15 residues. DNA of the CDR3: TGTGCCAGTAGTGTCGAGAGCGGGGCCACCTACGAGCAGTACTTC. Protein product: CASSVESGATYEQYF.

The V and J genes are TRBV2 and TRBJ2-7; D perhaps matches TRBD2 (6 bases). The CDR3 extends over 17 amino acids. The V end was cut by 2 bases, the J end by 2 bases, with 19 bases between. The germline V gene encodes CDR1 SNHLY and CDR2 FYNNEI. This CDR3 reads CASSERDPGLLPYEQYF. As DNA, the CDR3 is TGTGCCAGCAGTGAAAGGGACCCGGGACTCCTCCCCTACGAGCAGTACTTC.

The rearrangement uses TRBV27 and TRBJ2-7, with 7 bases aligning to TRBD2. The ends lost 7 bases at V and 6 bases at J; junction bases unmatched: 15. The CDR3 contains 15 residues. Germline values: CDR1 MNHEY, CDR2 SMNVEV (reference sequence). The CDR3 spells CASTPGWGGRGEQYF. CDR3 DNA sequence: TGTGCCAGCACTCCGGGATGGGGGGGTAGGGGCGAGCAGTACTTC.

Here the CDR3 reads CASSLAQVRYNEQFF. Written as DNA, the CDR3 is TGCGCCAGCAGCTTGGCACAGGTCCGCTACAATGAGCAGTTCTTC. This chain connects TRBV5-1 to TRBJ2-1; tentative D call: TRBD1 (5 bases). V was pared by 0 bases and J by 3 bases, with 10 bases between. Germline V lookup: CDR1 SGHRS, CDR2 YFSETQ. The CDR3 spans 15 residues.